The 14 T cell receptor beta chains below come from one sample, sequenced in a study of T cells after posttransplantation cyclophosphamide. Here immunoSEQ multiplex PCR was the method, and the copy in TCRdb shows in-frame clones only, minus some. The sample contains about 52,000 clones, 85% to 95% of which appear only once. Sequencing was done on a sample of PBMCs. These receptors came from a woman aged 25-40 years in good health and a related stem cell transplant donor.

This chain links TRBV6-1 with TRBJ2-3; possibly TRBD2 for D (5 bases). CDR3 length equals 13 residues. Germline CDR1 and CDR2: MNHNS and SASEGT. Trimming took 8 bases from V and 1 from J, leaving 10 bases between them. CDR3 nucleotide sequence: TGTGCCAGCGAGGGCCCCGGCACAGATACGCAGTATTTT. Its translation: CASEGPGTDTQYF.

This chain uses TRBV19 with TRBJ1-3; TRBD1 matches 11 bases. Trimming at V came to 8 bases and at J to 2 bases, leaving 5 bases not matched to a gene. Germline CDR1 LNHDA, CDR2 SQIVND (reference sequence). This CDR3 contains 15 residues. This CDR3 reads CASGDRGMTGNTIYF. DNA of the CDR3: TGTGCCAGTGGGGACAGGGGGATGACTGGAAACACCATATATTTT. Full variable domain (rest looked up from reference TRBV19 and TRBJ1-3): DGGITQSPKYLFRKEGQNVTLSCEQNLNHDAMYWYRQDPGQGLRLIYYSQIVNDFQKGDIAEGYSVSREKKESFPLTVTSAQKNPTAFYLCASGDRGMTGNTIYFGEGSWLTVV.

The CDR3 protein is CASSLDRGLGTEAFF. As DNA, the CDR3 is TGTGCCAGCAGCCTGGACAGGGGGCTCGGGACTGAAGCTTTCTTT. The chain joins TRBV6-6 to TRBJ1-1; 11 positions agree with TRBD1. Germline loops: CDR1 MNHNY, CDR2 SVGAGI (reference sequence). V was pared by 6 bases and J by 5 bases, with 8 bases of the junction left unmatched. CDR3 length: 15 amino acids.

The chain joins TRBV5-1 to TRBJ1-4; D unclear. The germline CDR1 and CDR2 sequences are SGHRS and YFSETQ. V was clipped by 0 bases and J by 5 bases, with 8 bases between them. CDR3 length equals 14 residues. The chain's CDR3 is CASSLGSRNEKLFF. The CDR3 DNA follows: TGCGCCAGCAGCTTGGGGTCCCGGAATGAAAAACTGTTTTTT.

The chain uses TRBV4-3 and TRBJ2-1, with unresolved D. CDR1 and CDR2 from the germline V gene are LGHNA and YSLEER. Trimming shortened V by 0 bases and J by 1 base, and 7 bases separated the two germline ends. There are 15 residues in the CDR3. CDR3 nucleotides: TGCGCCAGCAGCCAAGACCCCTCTTCCTACAATGAGCAGTTCTTC. It specifies CASSQDPSSYNEQFF.

This sequence joins TRBV28 and TRBJ1-3; 8 bases match TRBD1. Germline values: CDR1 MDHEN, CDR2 SYDVKM. V gave up 5 bases and J gave up 4 bases; unmatched junction bases: 13. The CDR3 is 17 amino acids. The chain's CDR3 is CASSPVGQGAAGNTIYF. Written as DNA, the CDR3 is TGTGCCAGCAGTCCAGTAGGGCAGGGGGCTGCCGGAAACACCATATATTTT.

V is TRBV10-3 and J is TRBJ1-3; D is uncertain. The CDR3 sequence is 14 residues long. Germline V gene data show CDR1 as ENHRY and CDR2 as SYGVKD. The V end was cut by 4 bases, the J end by 0 bases, with 7 bases between. The CDR3 nucleotides read TGTGCCATCAGTGCCGACACCTCTGGAAACACCATATATTTT. Translating it yields CAISADTSGNTIYF.

The genes are TRBV7-2 and TRBJ1-6; the D is unclear. The CDR3 contains 13 residues. V dropped 7 bases and J dropped 7 bases, with 11 bases sitting between them. Germline loops: CDR1 SGHTA, CDR2 FQGNSA. CDR3 sequence (DNA): TGTGCCAGCACCAGTGAATGGAATTCACCCCTCCACTTT. Translated, it gives CASTSEWNSPLHF.

The CDR3 nucleotides are TGCAGCGTTGGGGGAGGCACTGAAGCTTTCTTT. Translated, it gives CSVGGGTEAFF. This chain connects TRBV29-1 to TRBJ1-1; D call uncertain. Germline V gene data show CDR1 as SQVTM and CDR2 as ANQGSEA. This CDR3 has 11 amino acids. The germline V and J ends were trimmed by 4 bases and 4 bases, with 7 bases remaining between them.

This clone was seen only once. This chain's CDR3 is CASSLVGGSYEQYF. The CDR3, as DNA: TGTGCCAGCAGCTTGGTTGGGGGGTCCTACGAGCAGTACTTC. J is TRBJ2-7 and V is TRBV5-4; perhaps TRBD2 as D (6 bases). The CDR3 spans 14 residues. The V gene's germline CDR1 is SGHNT and CDR2 YYREEE (reference sequence). V lost 0 bases to trimming and J lost 1 base, with 8 bases between them.

The genes are TRBV4-2 and TRBJ1-6, with TRBD1 as a possible D gene (5 bases). CDR1 is LGHNA and CDR2 is YNFKEQ in the germline V gene. The CDR3 is 24 residues long. Trimming removed 3 bases at V and 1 base at J, with 34 bases between. The CDR3 reads CASSQGFRSGVLTSSQSYNSPLHF. DNA of the CDR3: TGTGCCAGCAGCCAGGGTTTTCGGTCGGGGGTGCTCACCTCGAGTCAGTCCTATAATTCACCCCTCCACTTT.

This chain uses TRBV9 with TRBJ2-3; TRBD2 agrees at 8 bases. V was clipped by 0 bases and J by 4 bases; unmatched bases: 7. The CDR3 consists of 16 residues. CDR1 and CDR2 (germline): SGDLS, YYNGEE. DNA for the CDR3: TGTGCCAGCAGCGTAGAGGGAGCGGGGGTCTCAGATACGCAGTATTTT. It is translated as CASSVEGAGVSDTQYF.

The chain joins TRBV7-2 to TRBJ2-3; TRBD2 matches 10 bases. This CDR3 has 12 amino acids. The germline V gene encodes CDR1 SGHTA and CDR2 FQGNSA. The junction had 8 bases not matched to a gene; V was cut back by 5 bases and J by 15 bases. The CDR3 region has the DNA TGTGCCAGCAGCCATCTAGCGGGGGCCCCCTATTTT. Protein product: CASSHLAGAPYF.

The genes are TRBV29-1 and TRBJ1-1; 7 nucleotides match TRBD1. V shed 6 bases, J shed 6 bases, and the junction held 7 bases outside the gene matches. Germline CDR1 is SQVTM and CDR2 is ANQGSEA. The CDR3 runs 12 residues. This chain's CDR3 is CSVDTGVPEAFF. The CDR3 DNA is TGCAGCGTCGATACAGGGGTCCCTGAAGCTTTCTTT. Based on the CDR3 plus reference TRBV29-1 and TRBJ1-1, the full variable domain is SAVISQKPSRDICQRGTSLTIQCQVDSQVTMMFWYRQQPGQSLTLIATANQGSEATYESGFVIDKFPISRPNLTFSTLTVSNMSPEDSSIYLCSVDTGVPEAFFGQGTRLTVV.